The next 28 T cell receptor beta chains were all read from a single sample in a study of blood T cell repertoires in COVID-19. TCRdb's table, derived via immunoSEQ multiplex PCR, lists solely in-frame clones and lacks some. The sample lists about 270,000 clones, less than 95% occurring once. The sample taken for sequencing was PBMCs or T cells enriched from blood (not recorded which). All receptors derive from a man aged 35 to 55 who had been exposed to COVID-19.

The J gene is TRBJ2-5, the V gene TRBV5-6, with 12 bases lining up with TRBD2. CDR3 size: 16 residues. J lost 2 bases, V lost 4 bases, and 6 bases had no gene match. Germline V gene lookup returns CDR1 SGHDT and CDR2 YYEEEE. The chain's CDR3 is CASSLTSGRGQETQYF. The CDR3 coding sequence is TGTGCCAGCAGCCTGACTAGCGGGAGAGGGCAAGAGACCCAGTACTTC.

The gene calls are TRBV19 and TRBJ1-3; a weak D match, TRBD1 (5 bases). CDR1 is LNHDA and CDR2 is SQIVND in the germline V gene (reference sequence). The V and J ends lost 3 bases and 0 bases respectively, with 12 bases between them. The CDR3 contains 16 residues. The CDR3 reads CASSISDTYSGNTIYF. The CDR3 DNA follows: TGTGCCAGTAGTATCTCGGACACCTACTCTGGAAACACCATATATTTT.

The chain recombines TRBV6-5 with TRBJ2-2; TRBD1 aligns across 7 bases. The CDR3 extends over 16 amino acids. The germline V gene has CDR1 MNHEY and CDR2 SVGAGI. J was trimmed by 4 bases and V by 4 bases; bases with no gene match: 9. The chain's CDR3 is CASSSSWTGITGELFF. The CDR3 DNA sequence: TGTGCCAGCAGTTCCTCCTGGACAGGTATCACCGGGGAGCTGTTTTTT.

V usage is TRBV3-1 (or the pseudogene TRBV3-2) and J usage is TRBJ1-4, with 9 bases lining up with TRBD1. J lost 8 bases, V lost 4 bases, and 11 bases had no gene match. CDR3 length: 16 amino acids. CDR1 and CDR2 (germline): LGHDT, YNNKEL (reference sequence). The DNA for the CDR3 is TGTGCCAGCAGCCCATCTCTAGGGACAGGGAACGAAAAACTGTTTTTT. This translates into CASSPSLGTGNEKLFF.

The gene calls are TRBV28 and TRBJ2-5; TRBD1 aligns across 12 bases. The junction had 3 bases not matched to a gene; V was cut back by 3 bases and J by 4 bases. This CDR3 is 15 amino acids long. Germline CDR1 reads MDHEN; CDR2 reads SYDVKM. CDR3 loop: CASSLGQGAGETQYF. The CDR3 DNA sequence: TGTGCCAGCAGTTTGGGACAGGGGGCAGGAGAGACCCAGTACTTC.

The gene calls are TRBV28 and TRBJ2-2, with TRBD1 identical over 8 bases. CDR3 length equals 16 residues. Germline V gene sequence: CDR1 MDHEN, CDR2 SYDVKM. V was pared by 6 bases and J by 1 base, with 7 bases of the junction left unmatched. CDR3 nucleotide sequence: TGTGCCAGCAGGGTAACCGGGACAGGGAACACCGGGGAGCTGTTTTTT. Protein sequence: CASRVTGTGNTGELFF. The full variable domain, rest sourced from reference TRBV28 and TRBJ2-2, is DVKVTQSSRYLVKRTGEKVFLECVQDMDHENMFWYRQDPGLGLRLIYFSYDVKMKEKGDIPEGYSVSREKKERFSLILESASTNQTSMYLCASRVTGTGNTGELFFGEGSRLTVL.

The chain has TRBV28 and TRBJ1-1; a weak D match, TRBD1 (6 bases). Germline V gene sequence: CDR1 MDHEN, CDR2 SYDVKM. Trimming took 3 bases from V and 5 from J, leaving 22 bases between them. CDR3 length: 17 residues. The CDR3 coding sequence is TGTGCCAGCAGTTTCATTGACAGGAGCAAAGGCAGGACTGAAGCTTTCTTT. Translated, it gives CASSFIDRSKGRTEAFF.

The chain uses TRBV25-1 and TRBJ2-2; 7 positions match TRBD1. The germline gives CDR1 MGHDK, CDR2 SYGVNS. This CDR3 is built from 17 residues. V lost 6 bases and J lost 5; bases outside the gene matches: 15. The CDR3, as DNA: TGTGCCAGCAGAGGCCTGAACAGGGGTCTGAGTACCGGGGAGCTGTTTTTT. Translated: CASRGLNRGLSTGELFF.

This chain joins TRBV19 and TRBJ1-1; a possible D gene is TRBD1 (5 bases). The CDR3 is 14 amino acids. Trimming stripped 3 bases from V and 0 bases from J, with 8 bases between. Germline V gives CDR1 LNHDA, CDR2 SQIVND (reference sequence). The CDR3 nucleotides read TGTGCCAGTAGTATCACAGGCATGAACACTGAAGCTTTCTTT. Its translation is CASSITGMNTEAFF.

The J gene is TRBJ2-7, the V gene TRBV28; TRBD1 might be the D (6 bases). Trimming left V 6 bases short and J 3 bases short, with 15 bases between. This CDR3 spans 14 amino acids. CDR1 and CDR2 (germline): MDHEN, SYDVKM. The CDR3 nucleotides are TGTGCCAGCAGACAACAGGGATCAAACTACGAGCAGTACTTC. Amino acids: CASRQQGSNYEQYF.

This chain uses TRBV12-5 with TRBJ2-3; D is possibly TRBD1 (6 bases). The CDR3 has 17 residues. Trimming removed 6 bases at V and 1 base at J, with 20 bases between. Germline assignment: CDR1 LGHNT and CDR2 FRNRAP. DNA for the CDR3: TGTGCTAGTGGACAGGGTTGGGGAACGGAGGGCACAGATACGCAGTATTTT. Its protein is CASGQGWGTEGTDTQYF.

This rearrangement joins TRBV9 to TRBJ1-4; D might be TRBD1 (6 bases). The V and J ends lost 4 bases and 8 bases respectively, with 15 bases between them. The CDR3 extends over 14 amino acids. Germline CDR1 and CDR2: SGDLS and YYNGEE. The CDR3 here is CASSPRGWEEKLFF. CDR3 coding DNA: TGTGCCAGCAGCCCCAGGGGCTGGGAAGAAAAACTGTTTTTT.

The CDR3 coding sequence is TGCGCCAGCAGCCACGTACCATGGGGGGGGTCGTTCTTC. This codes for CASSHVPWGGSFF. This rearrangement joins TRBV4-1 to TRBJ2-1; 7 bases agree with TRBD2. From germline, CDR1 is MGHRA and CDR2 YSYEKL. The CDR3 is made up of 13 amino acids. J lost 15 bases, V lost 3 bases, and 11 bases had no gene match.

V usage is TRBV29-1 and J usage is TRBJ1-1; the D gene is possibly TRBD1 (5 bases). The CDR3 is 12 amino acids. Trimming stripped 7 bases from V and 0 bases from J, with 9 bases between. CDR1 SQVTM and CDR2 ANQGSEA come from the germline V gene. The CDR3 region is CSADTLNTEAFF. CDR3 in DNA: TGCAGCGCGGACACGTTGAACACTGAAGCTTTCTTT. Together with reference TRBV29-1 and TRBJ1-1, the CDR3 gives the full variable domain: SAVISQKPSRDICQRGTSLTIQCQVDSQVTMMFWYRQQPGQSLTLIATANQGSEATYESGFVIDKFPISRPNLTFSTLTVSNMSPEDSSIYLCSADTLNTEAFFGQGTRLTVV.

The chain links TRBV4-2 to TRBJ1-4, with D uncertain. The V end lost 1 base, the J end lost 5 bases, and 8 bases lay between the germline ends. The CDR3 contains 14 residues. The V gene's germline CDR1 is LGHNA and CDR2 YNFKEQ. The CDR3 here is CASSQVAGNEKLFF. The CDR3 coding sequence is TGTGCCAGCAGCCAAGTGGCCGGGAATGAAAAACTGTTTTTT.

For this clone: Other DNA sequences from this sample encode an identical CDR3 as well. CDR3 bases: TGTGCCAGCAGCTTATACACAGATACGCAGTATTTT. Its translation: CASSLYTDTQYF. The chain couples TRBV7-9 to TRBJ2-3; D remains unclear. V was cut by 2 bases and J by 2 bases, with 2 bases left in between. Germline CDR1 SEHNR, CDR2 FQNEAQ (reference sequence). CDR3 length equals 12 residues.

The chain recombines TRBV27 with TRBJ1-5, with 7 bases identical to TRBD1. V was clipped by 4 bases and J by 2 bases; unmatched bases: 11. CDR1 and CDR2 (germline): MNHEY, SMNVEV (reference sequence). This CDR3 spans 17 amino acids. CDR3 protein: CASSSRTGFTGNQPQHF. The DNA for the CDR3 is TGTGCCAGCAGTTCTAGGACAGGTTTTACGGGCAATCAGCCCCAGCATTTT.

The chain carries TRBV5-4 and TRBJ2-2; D call uncertain. In germline, CDR1 is SGHNT, CDR2 YYREEE (reference sequence). This CDR3 has 14 amino acids. Trimming took off 3 bases at V and 2 bases at J, with 8 bases between the two ends. The CDR3 is CASSSTANTGELFF. CDR3 in DNA: TGTGCCAGCAGCTCTACAGCAAACACCGGGGAGCTGTTTTTT.

This chain uses TRBV9 with TRBJ1-2; D is perhaps TRBD1 (5 bases). Trimming shortened V by 4 bases and J by 2 bases, and 12 bases separated the two germline ends. The CDR3 covers 14 residues. Germline assignment: CDR1 SGDLS and CDR2 YYNGEE. CDR3 amino acids: CASSRETANYGYTF. The CDR3 DNA is TGTGCCAGCAGCAGAGAGACAGCAAACTATGGCTACACCTTC.

This clone has just one count. The gene calls are TRBV7-8 and TRBJ2-5; 7 positions match TRBD2. The germline gives CDR1 SGHVS, CDR2 FQNEAQ. V lost 5 bases, J lost 1 base, and 16 bases stayed unmatched. The length of the CDR3 is 18 residues. The CDR3 region is CASSQSTGTTDAQETQYF. Written as DNA, the CDR3 is TGTGCCAGCAGCCAGTCTACCGGGACTACCGACGCCCAAGAGACCCAGTACTTC.

This chain connects TRBV19 to TRBJ1-1; D gene ambiguous. V was cut by 5 bases and J by 4 bases, with 11 bases left in between. This CDR3 contains 13 residues. Germline V gene sequence: CDR1 LNHDA, CDR2 SQIVND (reference sequence). The CDR3 spells CASSVGLSTEAFF. In DNA, the CDR3 is TGTGCCAGTAGTGTTGGACTATCCACTGAAGCTTTCTTT.

The rearrangement uses TRBV3-1 (or the pseudogene TRBV3-2) and TRBJ2-5; 12 bases map to TRBD2. The ends lost 4 bases at V and 5 bases at J; junction bases unmatched: 8. This CDR3 spans 16 amino acids. CDR1 LGHDT and CDR2 YNNKEL come from the germline V gene (reference sequence). CDR3 in amino acids: CASSPGTSGLGETQYF. CDR3 bases: TGTGCCAGCAGCCCAGGGACTAGCGGGTTGGGGGAGACCCAGTACTTC.

The CDR3 protein is CASSSDFDTTLLHF. The CDR3 DNA sequence: TGTGCCAGCAGCTCCGACTTTGATACAACTCTCCTCCACTTT. V usage is TRBV13 and J usage is TRBJ1-6, with D unclear. CDR3 length: 14 amino acids. CDR1 is PRHDT and CDR2 is FYEKMQ in the germline V gene (reference sequence). The V and J ends lost 4 bases and 15 bases respectively, with 19 bases between them.

The rearrangement links TRBV7-9 to TRBJ2-1, with TRBD2 as a possible D gene (5 bases). Trimming took off 1 base at V and 4 bases at J, with 20 bases between the two ends. The CDR3 is 18 residues long. CDR1 is SEHNR, CDR2 FQNEAQ, per germline (reference sequence). CDR3 bases: TGTGCCAGCAGCTTAGGGCTAGTCGGGCGGGCGAAATACAATGAGCAGTTCTTC. The encoded protein is CASSLGLVGRAKYNEQFF.

The chain employs TRBV5-4 and TRBJ2-7; 11 bases align to TRBD1. The V gene's germline CDR1 is SGHNT and CDR2 YYREEE (reference sequence). This CDR3 is built from 15 residues. Losses at the gene ends were 4 bases for V and 1 base for J; bases not matched to a gene: 4. The CDR3 loop reads CASSPGQGASYEQYF. The CDR3 bases are TGTGCCAGCAGCCCCGGACAGGGGGCTTCCTACGAGCAGTACTTC.

The rearrangement uses TRBV7-2 and TRBJ2-1; 10 bases line up with TRBD2. This CDR3 is 15 amino acids long. Germline loops: CDR1 SGHTA, CDR2 FQGNSA. The V gene end was trimmed by 2 bases and the J gene end by 8 bases; junction bases not matched to a gene: 6. The CDR3 is CASSLPLAGVHEQFF. The DNA for the CDR3 is TGTGCCAGCAGCTTACCGCTAGCGGGAGTACATGAGCAGTTCTTC.

This chain connects TRBV28 to TRBJ1-5, with TRBD1 matching 9 bases. Germline V gene sequence: CDR1 MDHEN, CDR2 SYDVKM. This CDR3 has 14 amino acids. The ends lost 8 bases at V and 7 bases at J; junction bases unmatched: 9. This CDR3 is CASLETGGHQPQHF. CDR3 DNA sequence: TGTGCCAGCCTAGAAACAGGGGGCCACCAGCCCCAGCATTTT.

V usage is TRBV19 and J usage is TRBJ1-4, with a weak D call TRBD1 (5 bases). The CDR3 has 16 residues. V was pared by 4 bases and J by 0 bases, with 12 bases between. Germline V CDR1 and CDR2: LNHDA, SQIVND (reference sequence). DNA for the CDR3: TGTGCCAGTAGTACCGGGACTCTCGCAACTAATGAAAAACTGTTTTTT. Protein: CASSTGTLATNEKLFF. The variable domain in full, with the rest retrieved from reference TRBV19 and TRBJ1-4, is DGGITQSPKYLFRKEGQNVTLSCEQNLNHDAMYWYRQDPGQGLRLIYYSQIVNDFQKGDIAEGYSVSREKKESFPLTVTSAQKNPTAFYLCASSTGTLATNEKLFFGSGTQLSVL.